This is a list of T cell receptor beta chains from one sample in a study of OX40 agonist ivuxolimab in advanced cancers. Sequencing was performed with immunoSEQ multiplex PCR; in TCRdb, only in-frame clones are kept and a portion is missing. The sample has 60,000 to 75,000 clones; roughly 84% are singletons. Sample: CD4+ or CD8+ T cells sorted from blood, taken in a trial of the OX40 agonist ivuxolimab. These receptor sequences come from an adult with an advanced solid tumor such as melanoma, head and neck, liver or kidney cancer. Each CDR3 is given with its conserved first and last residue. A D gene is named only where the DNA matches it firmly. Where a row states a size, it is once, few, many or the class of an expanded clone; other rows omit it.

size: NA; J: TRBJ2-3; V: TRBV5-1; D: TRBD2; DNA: TGCGCCAGCAGCTCTCTGGGACTAGCGGGAGGAGAGGCGCAGTATTTT; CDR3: CASSSLGLAGGEAQYF
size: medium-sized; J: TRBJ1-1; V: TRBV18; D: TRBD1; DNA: TGTGCCAGCTCTGCCGTCAGGGGGGACACTGAAGCTTTCTTT; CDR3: CASSAVRGDTEAFF
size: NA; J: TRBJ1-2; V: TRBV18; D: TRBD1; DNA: TGTGCCAGCTCGGAGGGACAGGGGAACTATGGCTACACCTTC; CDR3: CASSEGQGNYGYTF
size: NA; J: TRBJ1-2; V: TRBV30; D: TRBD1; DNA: TGTGCCTGGAGCGAGGGGGCTAGTGGCTACACCTTC; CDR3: CAWSEGASGYTF
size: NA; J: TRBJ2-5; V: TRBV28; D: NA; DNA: TGTGCCAGCAGTTTAAGGGAGACCCAGTACTTC; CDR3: CASSLRETQYF
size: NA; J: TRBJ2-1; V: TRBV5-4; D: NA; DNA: TGTGCCAGCAGCACAACTCCCAATGAGCAGTTCTTC; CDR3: CASSTTPNEQFF
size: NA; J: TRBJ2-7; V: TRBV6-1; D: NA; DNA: TGTGCCAGCAGTGAAGGCATTATCCGGGGGGCAGGCGAGCAGTACTTC; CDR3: CASSEGIIRGAGEQYF
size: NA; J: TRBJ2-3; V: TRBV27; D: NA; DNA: TGTGCCAGCAGTTCCCTAGGACCGGGCACAGATACGCAGTATTTT; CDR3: CASSSLGPGTDTQYF
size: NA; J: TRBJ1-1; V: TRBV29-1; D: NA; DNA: TGCAGCGCTCGGCAGGGATGGAACGGTGAAGCTTTCTTT; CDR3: CSARQGWNGEAFF
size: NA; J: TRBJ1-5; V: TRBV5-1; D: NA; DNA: TGCGCCAGCAGCCCCGGGGGAGCCGGTCAGCCCCAGCATTTT; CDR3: CASSPGGAGQPQHF
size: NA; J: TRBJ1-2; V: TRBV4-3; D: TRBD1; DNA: TGCGCCAGCAGCCCCCAGGGGGGGCGCGATGGCTACACCTTC; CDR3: CASSPQGGRDGYTF
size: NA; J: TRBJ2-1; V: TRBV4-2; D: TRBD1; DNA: TGTGCCAGCAGCCCCACAGGGGACTACAATGAGCAGTTCTTC; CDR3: CASSPTGDYNEQFF